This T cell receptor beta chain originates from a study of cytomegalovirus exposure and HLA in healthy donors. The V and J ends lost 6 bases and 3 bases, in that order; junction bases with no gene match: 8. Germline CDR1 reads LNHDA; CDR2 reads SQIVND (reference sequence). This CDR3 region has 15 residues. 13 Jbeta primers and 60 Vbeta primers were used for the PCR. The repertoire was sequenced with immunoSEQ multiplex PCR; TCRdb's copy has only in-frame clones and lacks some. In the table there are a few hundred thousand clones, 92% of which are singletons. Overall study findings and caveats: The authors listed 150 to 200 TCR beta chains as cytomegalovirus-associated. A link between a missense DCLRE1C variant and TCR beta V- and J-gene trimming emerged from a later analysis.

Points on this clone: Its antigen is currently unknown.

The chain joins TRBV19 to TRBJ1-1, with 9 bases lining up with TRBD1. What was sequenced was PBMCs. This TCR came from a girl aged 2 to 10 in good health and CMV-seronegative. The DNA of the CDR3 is TGTGCCAGTAGGGGACAGGGAGGAGGGTACACTGAAGCTTTCTTT. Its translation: CASRGQGGGYTEAFF. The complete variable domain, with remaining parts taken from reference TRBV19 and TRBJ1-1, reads DGGITQSPKYLFRKEGQNVTLSCEQNLNHDAMYWYRQDPGQGLRLIYYSQIVNDFQKGDIAEGYSVSREKKESFPLTVTSAQKNPTAFYLCASRGQGGGYTEAFFGQGTRLTVV.